The TCR beta chain described here comes from a study of tumor-infiltrating lymphocytes in primary liver carcinoma. In the study overall: The study included patients who were men and women aged 30 to 69 years.

From germline, CDR1 is SQVTM and CDR2 ANQGSEA. The CDR3 covers 15 residues. V lost 7 bases, J lost 5 bases, and 22 bases lay in between. General study points: Tumor samples exhibited a significantly greater top-250-clone fraction than blood samples (p = 0.039).

Co-extraction yielded RNA and DNA from approximately 22-30 mg of unsorted bulk tissue. The patients, who had chronic HBV infection, were treatment-naive (untreated). Five discrete regions of every tumor underwent sampling. About this clonotype itself: Antigen unknown.

Total RNA amounting to 450 to 500 ng was the source from which TCR beta cDNA was made with a constant-region primer. It was through three nested multiplex PCR rounds of slightly modified ARM-PCR that TCR beta libraries arose. A C-beta reverse primer was combined with TRBV1-TRBV30 forward primers in the first two PCR rounds, and each round had roughly 9 cycles. Each CDR3 protein is one row after TCRdb ran MiXCR on the multiplex PCR reads. The sample contains fewer than 30,000 distinct CDR3 sequences, 78% of which appear only once. The source material was liver tumor tissue from sampling region 3. Subset specified: tumor region T3, left-lateral pole. This TCR was sampled from a man between 40 and 49 years old with primary liver carcinoma and hepatitis B virus infection. The chain employs TRBV29-1 and TRBJ2-3; D is perhaps TRBD1 or TRBD2 (6 bases each). The CDR3 protein is CSAGARVGAEDTQYF. The CDR3 DNA sequence: TGCAGCGCGGGGGCGCGGGTAGGAGCTGAAGATACGCAGTATTTT.